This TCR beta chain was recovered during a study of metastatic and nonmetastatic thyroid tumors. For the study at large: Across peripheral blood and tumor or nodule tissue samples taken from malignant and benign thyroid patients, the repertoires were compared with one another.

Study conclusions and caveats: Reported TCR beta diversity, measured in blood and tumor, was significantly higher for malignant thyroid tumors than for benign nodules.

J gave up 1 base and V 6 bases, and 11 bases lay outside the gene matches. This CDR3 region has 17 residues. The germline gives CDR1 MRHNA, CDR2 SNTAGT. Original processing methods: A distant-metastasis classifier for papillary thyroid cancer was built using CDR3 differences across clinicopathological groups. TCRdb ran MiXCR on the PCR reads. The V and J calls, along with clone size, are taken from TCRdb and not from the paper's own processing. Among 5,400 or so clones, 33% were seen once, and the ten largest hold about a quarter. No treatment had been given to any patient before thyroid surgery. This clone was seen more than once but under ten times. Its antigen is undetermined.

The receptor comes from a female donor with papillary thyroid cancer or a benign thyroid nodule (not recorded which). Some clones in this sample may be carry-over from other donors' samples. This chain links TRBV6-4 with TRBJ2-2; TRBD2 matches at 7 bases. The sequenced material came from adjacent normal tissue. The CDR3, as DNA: TGTGCCAGCAGCAGGTCTGGGGAGGGGATGAACACCGGGGAGCTGTTTTTT. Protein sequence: CASSRSGEGMNTGELFF.